Below are 6 T cell receptor beta chains sequenced from a single sample in a study of cytomegalovirus exposure and HLA in healthy donors. Use of 60 Vbeta and 13 Jbeta primers characterized the PCR. TCRdb keeps only in-frame clones here, not all; method: immunoSEQ multiplex PCR. The sample lists approximately 160,000 clones, about 83% occurring once. The specimen sequenced was PBMCs. These receptors were collected from a girl aged 10 to 17 in good health and CMV-seropositive.

The CDR3 sequence: CASGTLEQYF. In DNA form, the CDR3 reads TGTGCCAGCGGTACACTAGAGCAGTACTTC. The chain uses TRBV6-6 and TRBJ2-7, with no clear D. The V gene's germline CDR1 is MNHNY and CDR2 SVGAGI (reference sequence). The CDR3 has 10 amino acids. The ends were cut back, 8 bases at V and 7 bases at J, with 9 bases in the middle.

This clone has a single count. Other DNA sequences within the sample encode an identical CDR3. This chain links TRBV6-4 with TRBJ2-1, with 8 bases matching TRBD2. The germline gives CDR1 MRHNA, CDR2 SNTAGT. The CDR3 contains 14 residues. With V trimmed by 9 bases and J by 4 bases, 8 bases remained unmatched. The CDR3 region is CARTAGGGYNEQFF. Here the CDR3 DNA reads TGTGCCAGAACCGCGGGGGGCGGGTACAATGAGCAGTTCTTC.

As to this clone: Other DNA sequences of this sample code for an identical CDR3. The chain carries TRBV27 and TRBJ1-5; D call uncertain. V lost 2 bases, J lost 4 bases, and 6 bases lay in between. Germline V gives CDR1 MNHEY, CDR2 SMNVEV (reference sequence). There are 13 residues in the CDR3. The DNA for the CDR3 is TGTGCCAGCAGTTTAGCCACAAATCAGCCCCAGCATTTT. It specifies CASSLATNQPQHF.

The V call is TRBV6-1, the J call TRBJ1-3; D not resolved. Trimming left V 2 bases short and J 0 bases short, with 11 bases between. Germline-derived CDR1 and CDR2 are MNHNS and SASEGT. The CDR3 has 16 residues. The CDR3, as DNA: TGTGCCAGCAGTGAACGAGCCGCGGCCTCTGGAAACACCATATATTTT. This sequence encodes CASSERAAASGNTIYF.

The V and J genes are TRBV5-5 and TRBJ1-1, with unresolved D. V lost 0 bases and J 3 bases, leaving 6 bases between the germline ends. The CDR3 covers 13 residues. Germline loops: CDR1 SGHKS, CDR2 YYEKEE (reference sequence). The CDR3: CASSLARYTEAFF. Written as DNA, the CDR3 is TGTGCCAGCAGCTTGGCCCGGTACACTGAAGCTTTCTTT.

Note on this clone: A junction end diverges from the germline sequence, so it may reflect a read error. Other DNA variants within this sample encode the same CDR3. This chain uses TRBV2 with TRBJ2-1, with 11 bases identical to TRBD2. The CDR3 spans 15 residues. The germline V gene has CDR1 SNHLY and CDR2 FYNNEI. The CDR3 bases are TGTGCCAGCAGGCCCGGGACTAGCGGTCACAATGAGCAATTCTTC. Translating it yields CASRPGTSGHNEQFF.